The 27 T cell receptor beta chains below all came from one sample that was sequenced in a study of blood T cell repertoires in COVID-19. Generated by immunoSEQ multiplex PCR, the TCRdb table keeps only in-frame clones and is missing some. The sample holds just under 250,000 clones, roughly 89% seen once. Sequencing input: PBMCs or T cells enriched from blood (not recorded which). Every receptor here comes from a woman in her twenties or thirties who had recovered from COVID-19.

The chain employs TRBV5-1 and TRBJ2-1; D is possibly TRBD2 (6 bases). In germline, CDR1 is SGHRS, CDR2 YFSETQ. The CDR3 covers 16 residues. V was clipped by 5 bases and J by 0 bases, with 15 bases between them. The CDR3 DNA reads as TGCGCCAGCAGTTTTCTCCGGGACTTCTCCTACAATGAGCAGTTCTTC. It is translated as CASSFLRDFSYNEQFF.

The chain combines TRBV30 with TRBJ2-7, with a possible D match to TRBD2 (5 bases). Deletions cut 2 bases from V and 4 bases from J, with 12 bases between. Germline lookup yields CDR1 GTSNPN and CDR2 SVGIG (reference sequence). CDR3 length: 13 amino acids. CDR3 protein: CAWSIGVRYEQYF. The CDR3 region has the DNA TGTGCCTGGAGTATCGGGGTGAGATACGAGCAGTACTTC. The whole variable domain, remainder taken from reference TRBV30 and TRBJ2-7, is SQTIHQWPATLVQPVGSPLSLECTVEGTSNPNLYWYRQAAGRGLQLLFYSVGIGQISSEVPQNLSASRPQDRQFILSSKKLLLSDSGFYLCAWSIGVRYEQYFGPGTRLTVT.

The chain joins TRBV7-9 to TRBJ2-7; perhaps TRBD2 as D (6 bases). CDR3 length: 16 amino acids. CDR1 and CDR2 from the germline V gene are SEHNR and FQNEAQ (reference sequence). Trimming removed 7 bases at V and 0 bases at J, with 19 bases between. CDR3 DNA sequence: TGTGCCAGCAACTCCCCGGAGGGACGAAGCTCCTACGAGCAGTACTTC. It is translated as CASNSPEGRSSYEQYF.

The CDR3 region is CASSAQGGPSYEQYF. CDR3 coding DNA: TGTGCCAGCAGTGCACAGGGTGGTCCTTCCTACGAGCAGTACTTC. The chain combines TRBV28 with TRBJ2-7, with a tentative D call TRBD1 (6 bases). Germline-derived CDR1 and CDR2 are MDHEN and SYDVKM. The CDR3 spans 15 residues. V gave up 5 bases and J gave up 1 base, with 15 bases separating them.

The chain combines TRBV5-6 with TRBJ2-7, with D hard to call. The CDR3 has 13 residues. Trimming left V 1 base short and J 5 bases short, with 10 bases between. From germline, CDR1 is SGHDT and CDR2 YYEEEE. CDR3 in DNA: TGTGCCAGCAGCTTGAGTCCGCGAGACGAGCAGTACTTC. This sequence encodes CASSLSPRDEQYF.

V gene TRBV4-2 combines with J gene TRBJ2-7; 7 bases match TRBD1. Per the germline V gene, CDR1 is LGHNA and CDR2 is YNFKEQ. This CDR3 has 15 residues. Trimming at V came to 6 bases and at J to 0 bases, leaving 8 bases not matched to a gene. As DNA, the CDR3 is TGTGCCAGCAGAATGACAGGGCAGAGCTCCTACGAGCAGTACTTC. This encodes CASRMTGQSSYEQYF.

V gene TRBV28 combines with J gene TRBJ1-2; 8 nucleotides align to TRBD1. The CDR3 runs to 14 residues. The germline V gene has CDR1 MDHEN and CDR2 SYDVKM. V was pared by 6 bases and J by 6 bases, with 9 bases of the junction left unmatched. The chain's CDR3 is CASRKTDRDHGYTF. The CDR3 nucleotides read TGTGCCAGCAGGAAAACGGACAGGGACCATGGCTACACCTTC.

V gene TRBV28 combines with J gene TRBJ1-1; D may be TRBD1 (6 bases). The CDR3 extends over 14 amino acids. The germline V gene encodes CDR1 MDHEN and CDR2 SYDVKM. V gave up 6 bases and J gave up 4 bases, with 15 bases separating them. The CDR3 reads CASSLRGWVTEAFF. For the CDR3, the DNA is TGTGCCAGCAGCCTCAGGGGTTGGGTCACTGAAGCTTTCTTT.

The chain combines TRBV19 with TRBJ1-2; TRBD1 matches at 10 bases. This CDR3 contains 15 residues. The germline V gene encodes CDR1 LNHDA and CDR2 SQIVND (reference sequence). V dropped 0 bases and J dropped 7; count of bases not matched to a gene: 5. The DNA of the CDR3 is TGTGCCAGTAGTATAGAGCGGGACAGGGGTGTTGGCTACACCTTC. Residues: CASSIERDRGVGYTF.

The sample holds one count of this clone. The chain links TRBV2 to TRBJ1-2, with 8 bases aligning to TRBD1. CDR3 size: 15 residues. The germline V gene has CDR1 SNHLY and CDR2 FYNNEI. The trim removed 6 bases at V and 3 bases at J, leaving 9 bases unmatched. For the CDR3, the DNA is TGTGCCAGCAGCGTGACAGGGGCCTTCGACTATGGCTACACCTTC. Its protein product is CASSVTGAFDYGYTF. The entire variable domain, with the rest obtained from reference TRBV2 and TRBJ1-2, is as follows: EPEVTQTPSHQVTQMGQEVILRCVPISNHLYFYWYRQILGQKVEFLVSFYNNEISEKSEIFDDQFSVERPDGSNFTLKIRSTKLEDSAMYFCASSVTGAFDYGYTFGSGTRLTVV.

This clone was counted between two and nine times. V gene TRBV3-1 (or the pseudogene TRBV3-2) combines with J gene TRBJ2-3; D remains unclear. The CDR3 totals 17 residues. V was cut by 2 bases and J by 1 base, with 16 bases left in between. In germline, CDR1 is LGHDT, CDR2 YNNKEL (reference sequence). CDR3 in DNA: TGTGCCAGCAGCCAAAGCTGGGTGGGCCCCCGCACAGATACGCAGTATTTT. Translation: CASSQSWVGPRTDTQYF.

The chain links TRBV11-2 to TRBJ1-1; perhaps TRBD1 as D (5 bases). V shed 5 bases and J shed 11 bases, with 21 bases lying between them. CDR3 length: 14 amino acids. Germline V CDR1 and CDR2: SGHAT, FQNNGV. Written as DNA, the CDR3 is TGTGCCAGCAGCATCGGGGGAGGGCCCGGGGAGGCTTTCTTT. Encoded protein: CASSIGGGPGEAFF.

The chain joins TRBV28 to TRBJ1-1, with TRBD1 matching 8 bases. Germline V lookup: CDR1 MDHEN, CDR2 SYDVKM. CDR3 size: 10 residues. The ends lost 11 bases at V and 10 bases at J; junction bases unmatched: 6. For the CDR3, the DNA is TGTGCCTCTACAGGGGGGAGAGCTTTCTTT. It encodes CASTGGRAFF.

This clone was seen once. The chain is built from TRBV5-6 and TRBJ1-1; D might be TRBD1 (5 bases). V lost 1 base to trimming and J lost 10 bases, with 11 bases between them. This CDR3 contains 12 residues. The V gene's germline CDR1 is SGHDT and CDR2 YYEEEE. CDR3 sequence reads: CASSLWQGPAFF. For the CDR3, the DNA is TGTGCCAGCAGCTTGTGGCAGGGTCCAGCTTTCTTT.

Concerning this clone itself: Other nucleotide sequences in the sample specify the same CDR3. The chain combines TRBV5-1 with TRBJ1-2; 7 bases line up with TRBD1. The CDR3 has 13 residues. V was clipped by 0 bases and J by 7 bases; unmatched bases: 3. Germline-derived CDR1 and CDR2 are SGHRS and YFSETQ. In nucleotides, the CDR3 is TGCGCCAGCAGCTTGGAACAGGGGAGTGGCTACACCTTC. Translation: CASSLEQGSGYTF.

V and J are TRBV5-1 and TRBJ1-2; D gene uncertain. Germline V gene sequence: CDR1 SGHRS, CDR2 YFSETQ. CDR3 length equals 15 residues. Trimming stripped 2 bases from V and 4 bases from J, with 15 bases between. This CDR3 is CASSFRGTTLYGYTF. Written as DNA, the CDR3 is TGCGCCAGCAGCTTCAGAGGAACAACTCTCTATGGCTACACCTTC.

This clone was seen just once. This sequence joins TRBV5-1 and TRBJ2-1; TRBD2 matches at 10 bases. The CDR3 length is 18 residues. Germline values: CDR1 SGHRS, CDR2 YFSETQ. V gave up 1 base and J gave up 3 bases; unmatched junction bases: 10. The DNA of the CDR3 is TGCGCCAGCAGCTTGCCCTCAGCGGGAGGGGGTTACTACAATGAGCAGTTCTTC. Translation: CASSLPSAGGGYYNEQFF.

The chain carries TRBV7-9 and TRBJ2-5; D may be TRBD1 (6 bases). The CDR3 has 15 amino acids. From germline, CDR1 is SEHNR and CDR2 FQNEAQ (reference sequence). Trimming removed 3 bases from V and 7 bases from J, with 18 bases in between. The CDR3 loop is CASSFAPGGSGTQYF. Written as DNA, the CDR3 is TGTGCCAGCAGCTTTGCCCCTGGGGGCTCGGGGACCCAGTACTTC.

The chain links TRBV7-3 to TRBJ2-1, with D maybe TRBD2 (6 bases). The V gene lost 2 bases and the J gene lost 7 bases, with 9 bases spanning the gap. Germline values: CDR1 SGHTA, CDR2 FQGTGA. The CDR3 sequence is 13 residues long. The chain's CDR3 is CASSLGGGNEQFF. As DNA, the CDR3 is TGTGCCAGCAGCTTAGGTGGGGGGAATGAGCAGTTCTTC.

This rearrangement joins TRBV19 to TRBJ1-5; D not certain. CDR3 length: 15 residues. The V gene lost 5 bases and the J gene lost 0 bases, with 11 bases spanning the gap. Per germline, CDR1 LNHDA and CDR2 SQIVND (reference sequence). CDR3 coding DNA: TGTGCCAGTAGTGCAGCGTCGATTAGCAATCAGCCCCAGCATTTT. Translating it yields CASSAASISNQPQHF.

This clone has only a few counts. The chain recombines TRBV16 with TRBJ2-7; 8 bases align to TRBD2. Germline trimming cut 0 bases from V and 2 bases from J; bases unmatched to any gene: 9. Germline assignment: CDR1 KGHSY and CDR2 FQNENV. This CDR3 is built from 17 residues. CDR3 region: CASSQSSTGTSTYEQYF. The CDR3 DNA reads as TGTGCCAGCAGCCAATCGTCGACCGGGACTAGTACCTACGAGCAGTACTTC.

The V gene is TRBV7-3, the J gene TRBJ2-7, with 8 nucleotides matching TRBD1. Germline V gene sequence: CDR1 SGHTA, CDR2 FQGTGA. This CDR3 region has 13 residues. V gave up 4 bases and J gave up 6 bases; unmatched junction bases: 5. The CDR3 sequence is CASSSVRGREQYF. The CDR3 DNA follows: TGTGCCAGCAGCTCGGTCAGGGGGCGCGAGCAGTACTTC.

This chain uses TRBV28 with TRBJ1-1; 9 nucleotides match TRBD1. This CDR3 has 16 amino acids. The V gene's germline CDR1 is MDHEN and CDR2 SYDVKM. The junction had 12 bases not matched to a gene; V was cut back by 5 bases and J by 5 bases. CDR3: CASSRGTGSVSTEAFF. CDR3 nucleotide sequence: TGTGCCAGCAGTAGGGGGACAGGGAGCGTATCGACTGAAGCTTTCTTT.

The sample holds many counts of this clone. The gene calls are TRBV7-2 and TRBJ2-7; 7 bases fit TRBD2. Germline V gene sequence: CDR1 SGHTA, CDR2 FQGNSA. V shed 7 bases and J 6 bases; nucleotides not matched to a gene: 21. The CDR3 consists of 17 residues. The CDR3 DNA is TGTGCCAGCACCCCTTTTAGGGAGGGGCCTCGAGGGGCCGAGCAGTACTTC. This codes for CASTPFREGPRGAEQYF.

This chain links TRBV7-2 with TRBJ2-7; 8 bases align to TRBD1. Germline CDR1 is SGHTA and CDR2 is FQGNSA. V was clipped by 2 bases and J by 6 bases; unmatched bases: 9. The CDR3 is made up of 15 amino acids. In DNA form, the CDR3 reads TGTGCCAGCAGCTTATATATACAGGGGGGTTTCGAGCAGTACTTC. It codes for CASSLYIQGGFEQYF.

The chain links TRBV18 to TRBJ2-2; 8 bases fit TRBD2. The CDR3 is made up of 17 amino acids. Germline CDR1 reads KGHSH; CDR2 reads LQKENI. Unmatched junction bases numbered 10, after V lost 0 bases and J lost 7 bases. The CDR3 DNA follows: TGTGCCAGCTCACCACCGAGCGGGGGCAGCGGACACGGGGAGCTGTTTTTT. It specifies CASSPPSGGSGHGELFF.

The CDR3 DNA follows: TGTGCCAGCAGTTCGACAGTACTGACTTCAATTTATGGCTACACCTTC. Translating gives CASSSTVLTSIYGYTF. V gene TRBV2 combines with J gene TRBJ1-2, with a weak D call TRBD1 (5 bases). The germline V gene encodes CDR1 SNHLY and CDR2 FYNNEI. V gave up 5 bases and J gave up 5 bases, with 21 bases separating them. CDR3 length: 16 residues.